This T cell receptor (beta chain) was recorded in a study of vaccination effects on CD4 cells after COVID-19. Expansion with viral peptide pools was applied to antigen-specific CD4+ T cells by the ViraFEST assay prior to sequencing. Cultured cells yielded isolated CD4+ T cells after less than 11 days. The vaccine recipients had no prior SARS-CoV-2 infection, with negative nucleocapsid antibodies. Roughly 2.1 million PBMC were seeded per well and grown in the presence of 10 IU/ml IL-2 and around 11 ug/ml peptides. Fresh IL-2-containing medium replaced half the medium on days 3 and 7. This clone was recorded only once. Its cognate antigen is unknown. Whole-study findings and limits: Common cold coronaviruses were cross-recognized by only 1 of 255 vaccine-induced clones in healthy vaccinees. Marked clonal contraction was seen in infection- and vaccine-induced clones late after vaccination.

This CDR3 region has 14 residues. V dropped 4 bases and J dropped 4 bases, with 14 bases sitting between them. CDR1 and CDR2 (germline): SGDLS, YYNGEE. The repertoire was sequenced with immunoSEQ multiplex PCR; TCRdb's copy has only in-frame clones and lacks some. The profile shows approximately 68,000 clones, about 78% of them singletons. The specimen was CD4+ T cells from PBMCs cultured with SARS-CoV-2 spike peptides, collected before COVID-19 vaccination. The rearrangement uses TRBV9 and TRBJ1-2; D call uncertain. The receptor comes from a human donor who received a COVID-19 vaccine. The CDR3 DNA is TGTGCCAGCAGCAAAGAGGCGGACTCCTATGGCTACACCTTC. It yields the protein CASSKEADSYGYTF.